A single sample gave rise to the 14 T cell receptor beta chains below, sequenced in a study of blood T cells in healthy people across ages. A second about 6 to 11 cycle PCR used barcoded and J-beta primers. Each CDR3 protein gets one entry after TCRdb re-called the 5' RACE reads with MiXCR. The data hold about 1,400,000 distinct CDR3 sequences, with about 43% observed a single time. The sequenced sample was blood. These receptors were obtained from a woman between 18 and 30 years old in good health.

This clonotype was seen only a few times. The chain uses TRBV20-1 and TRBJ2-5; 9 bases fit TRBD1. This CDR3 comprises 15 residues. Germline V gene data show CDR1 as DFQATT and CDR2 as SNEGSKA (reference sequence). J was trimmed by 5 bases and V by 4 bases; bases with no gene match: 11. The CDR3 DNA is TGCAGTGCTATACCCGGGACAGGGTTGACGGAGACCCAGTACTTC. This sequence encodes CSAIPGTGLTETQYF.

This chain joins TRBV6-6 and TRBJ2-7; no clear D. CDR1 is MNHNY and CDR2 is SVGAGI in the germline V gene (reference sequence). The CDR3 contains 14 residues. Trimming stripped 5 bases from V and 1 base from J, with 12 bases between. This CDR3 is CASSPRKRSYEQYF. The DNA of the CDR3 is TGTGCCAGCAGTCCTAGGAAGCGATCCTACGAGCAGTACTTC.

Comments on this clonotype: A junction boundary mismatches the germline segment, possibly from a read error. The rearrangement joins TRBV6-6 to TRBJ2-1; tentatively, D is TRBD2 (5 bases). Germline V CDR1 and CDR2: MNHNY, SVGAGI (reference sequence). The CDR3 consists of 17 residues. The CDR3 is CASSSNLETIRGNGQFF. The CDR3 DNA sequence: TGTGCCAGCAGTTCGAACTTGGAGACTATCCGTGGGAATGGGCAGTTCTTC.

The gene calls are TRBV30 and TRBJ2-3, with D uncertain. The CDR3 has 13 amino acids. CDR1 is GTSNPN, CDR2 SVGIG, per germline (reference sequence). The V end was cut by 3 bases, the J end by 4 bases, with 11 bases between. CDR3 bases: TGTGCCTGGAGAGGGCCGGGCGCAGATACGCAGTATTTT. It specifies CAWRGPGADTQYF.

The J gene is TRBJ2-1, the V gene TRBV3-1; D is perhaps TRBD2 (6 bases). CDR3 length equals 16 residues. CDR1 and CDR2 from the germline V gene are LGHDT and YNNKEL (reference sequence). With 3 bases removed from V and 7 bases from J, the gap between germline ends came to 19 bases. The CDR3 coding sequence is TGTGCCAGCAGCCAGACTGTGACGGGAGTTCAAAATGAGCAGTTCTTC. Encoded protein: CASSQTVTGVQNEQFF.

The rearrangement joins TRBV27 to TRBJ2-1; 11 bases fit TRBD2. The CDR3 contains 15 residues. V gave up 3 bases and J gave up 8 bases; unmatched junction bases: 6. Germline CDR1 is MNHEY and CDR2 is SMNVEV (reference sequence). CDR3 bases: TGTGCCAGCAGTTTCTTTAGCGGGGGGGGCGATGAGCAGTTCTTC. It translates to CASSFFSGGGDEQFF.

Comment on this clonotype: This clone may be a read error of a much larger clone one base away. The gene calls are TRBV5-1 and TRBJ2-6; TRBD1 matches 7 bases. Losses at the gene ends were 3 bases for V and 0 bases for J; bases not matched to a gene: 6. Looked up from germline, CDR1 is SGHRS and CDR2 is YFSETQ. The CDR3 loop spans 17 amino acids. DNA for the CDR3: TGCGCCAGCAGCTCCGGGACAGTGTTCTCTGGGGCCAACGTCCTGACTTTC. This sequence encodes CASSSGTVFSGANVLTF.

This clonotype occurred a few times. The chain combines TRBV7-2 with TRBJ1-2, with a weak D call TRBD1 (6 bases). Germline values: CDR1 SGHTA, CDR2 FQGNSA. The CDR3 contains 15 residues. Trimming stripped 5 bases from V and 4 bases from J, with 17 bases between. CDR3 residues: CASSLTEGQPYGYTF. Written as DNA, the CDR3 is TGTGCCAGCAGCCTAACGGAAGGACAGCCCTATGGCTACACCTTC.

The genes are TRBV19 and TRBJ2-1, with D perhaps matching TRBD1 (6 bases). V lost 5 bases to trimming and J lost 7 bases, with 15 bases between them. CDR1 LNHDA and CDR2 SQIVND come from the germline V gene (reference sequence). This CDR3 region has 14 residues. The CDR3 region has the DNA TGTGCCAGTAGTCTTTATGAACAGGGTAATGAGCAGTTCTTC. Translation gives CASSLYEQGNEQFF.

The sample holds a few counts of this clonotype. The V and J genes are TRBV10-2 and TRBJ2-5, with TRBD2 identical over 7 bases. The CDR3 covers 15 residues. The germline V gene has CDR1 WSHSY and CDR2 SAAADI. The ends lost 2 bases at V and 5 bases at J; junction bases unmatched: 8. CDR3 amino acids: CASSESLAASETQYF. The CDR3 DNA follows: TGCGCCAGCAGTGAGAGTCTAGCGGCAAGCGAGACCCAGTACTTC.

This clonotype was seen many times. The CDR3 DNA follows: TGTGCCAGCAGCTCGACAGAGTTAGGTAGCTATGGCTACACCTTC. This codes for CASSSTELGSYGYTF. The chain combines TRBV7-2 with TRBJ1-2; perhaps TRBD1 as D (5 bases). Trimming removed 4 bases at V and 4 bases at J, with 16 bases between. From germline, CDR1 is SGHTA and CDR2 FQGNSA. This CDR3 contains 15 residues. Drawing the rest from reference TRBV7-2 and TRBJ1-2, the complete variable domain is GAGVSQSPSNKVTEKGKDVELRCDPISGHTALYWYRQSLGQGLEFLIYFQGNSAPDKSGLPSDRFSAERTGGSVSTLTIQRTQQEDSAVYLCASSSTELGSYGYTFGSGTRLTVV.

This clonotype has just a few counts. The chain carries TRBV29-1 and TRBJ1-4; D call uncertain. This CDR3 is 16 amino acids long. Germline CDR1 and CDR2: SQVTM and ANQGSEA. V was clipped by 7 bases and J by 7 bases, with 25 bases between them. Written as DNA, the CDR3 is TGCAGCGCCGAAGTTTCTCAAAGCCCCCGGCCTGAAAAACTGTTTTTT. Translating it yields CSAEVSQSPRPEKLFF. The full variable domain, with the rest looked up from reference TRBV29-1 and TRBJ1-4, is SAVISQKPSRDICQRGTSLTIQCQVDSQVTMMFWYRQQPGQSLTLIATANQGSEATYESGFVIDKFPISRPNLTFSTLTVSNMSPEDSSIYLCSAEVSQSPRPEKLFFGSGTQLSVL.

The rearrangement uses TRBV2 and TRBJ2-1; D is unresolved. This CDR3 has 13 amino acids. The V end was cut by 5 bases, the J end by 6 bases, with 11 bases between. Per the germline V gene, CDR1 is SNHLY and CDR2 is FYNNEI. The chain's CDR3 is CASSFSPSNEQFF. The CDR3 DNA reads as TGTGCCAGCAGTTTTAGCCCCAGCAATGAGCAGTTCTTC.

Points on this clonotype: Compared with germline, one end of the junction differs, possibly owing to a read error. The gene calls are TRBV6-5 and TRBJ1-2; TRBD1 matches 8 bases. This CDR3 is built from 13 residues. The germline V gene encodes CDR1 MNHEY and CDR2 SVGAGI. CDR3 bases: TGTGCCGGCAGCCAGGACAGGGACTATGGCTACACCTTC. Translation gives CAGSQDRDYGYTF.